Listed here are 9 T cell receptor beta chains from one sample, sequenced in a study of monozygotic twins with cystic fibrosis. TCRdb's table, derived via immunoSEQ multiplex PCR, lists solely in-frame clones and lacks some. Of 4,000 to 6,000 clones listed, 95% to 97% are singletons. Sequenced input: blood. Receptors were obtained from a boy aged 2 to 9 with cystic fibrosis.

This clone was observed a single time. V gene TRBV19 combines with J gene TRBJ2-3; 9 bases agree with TRBD2. Germline V gives CDR1 LNHDA, CDR2 SQIVND (reference sequence). This CDR3 spans 17 amino acids. Trimming took 3 bases from V and 0 from J; bases not matched to a gene: 7. CDR3 nucleotide sequence: TGTGCCAGTAGTATGCGTCCCCTAGCGGGGAGCACAGATACGCAGTATTTT. It codes for CASSMRPLAGSTDTQYF.

The gene calls are TRBV28 and TRBJ2-4; D call uncertain. The germline V and J ends were trimmed by 6 bases and 8 bases, with 14 bases remaining between them. Germline V CDR1 and CDR2: MDHEN, SYDVKM. CDR3 length: 13 amino acids. CDR3 coding DNA: TGTGCCAGCAGCCCCAATAGCTTTGACATTCAGTACTTC. It codes for CASSPNSFDIQYF.

This rearrangement joins TRBV30 to TRBJ1-6, with TRBD1 matching over 7 bases. The junction had 6 bases not matched to a gene; V was cut back by 5 bases and J by 8 bases. Germline loops: CDR1 GTSNPN, CDR2 SVGIG (reference sequence). The CDR3 is made up of 13 amino acids. Here the CDR3 DNA reads TGTGCCTGGGCCAGACAGGGTGATTCACCCCTCCACTTT. Encoded protein: CAWARQGDSPLHF.

V and J are TRBV4-1 and TRBJ2-3; 9 positions agree with TRBD2. V lost 0 bases, J lost 5 bases, and 9 bases stayed unmatched. CDR1 MGHRA and CDR2 YSYEKL come from the germline V gene. The CDR3 covers 17 residues. This CDR3 reads CASSQDLLAGWGDTQYF. CDR3 nucleotides: TGCGCCAGCAGCCAAGATCTCCTAGCGGGGTGGGGAGATACGCAGTATTTT.

V usage is TRBV9 and J usage is TRBJ2-6; tentatively, D is TRBD2 (5 bases). V was trimmed by 0 bases and J by 2 bases, leaving 12 bases between them. CDR3 length: 17 amino acids. Looked up from germline, CDR1 is SGDLS and CDR2 is YYNGEE. DNA for the CDR3: TGTGCCAGCAGCGTAGAAGCGGCGACTCCTGGGGCCAACGTCCTGACTTTC. Protein: CASSVEAATPGANVLTF.

This sequence joins TRBV7-9 and TRBJ1-2; D may be TRBD1 (6 bases). CDR1 is SEHNR, CDR2 FQNEAQ, per germline (reference sequence). Deletions cut 1 base from V and 6 bases from J, with 6 bases between. The CDR3 has 12 residues. CDR3 loop: CASSLGTDGYTF. CDR3 nucleotide sequence: TGTGCCAGCAGCTTAGGGACAGATGGCTACACCTTC.

The V call is TRBV27, the J call TRBJ2-3; 12 nucleotides agree with TRBD2. The V gene's germline CDR1 is MNHEY and CDR2 SMNVEV (reference sequence). This CDR3 is 14 amino acids long. Trimming at V came to 7 bases and at J to 6 bases, leaving 5 bases not matched to a gene. This CDR3 reads CASTRTSGADTQYF. CDR3 nucleotides: TGTGCCAGCACCCGGACTAGCGGGGCGGATACGCAGTATTTT.

The table lists this clone with a count of one. The genes are TRBV5-8 and TRBJ1-2, with D maybe TRBD1 (6 bases). The V gene's germline CDR1 is SGHTS and CDR2 YDEGEE. The CDR3 runs to 13 residues. Trimming pared 3 bases from V and 7 bases from J, leaving 13 bases between. CDR3 sequence (DNA): TGTGCCAGCAGCTCAGGGACAAGCTCTGGCTACACCTTC. It encodes CASSSGTSSGYTF.

The genes are TRBV4-3 and TRBJ1-1, with D maybe TRBD1 (6 bases). The V gene lost 0 bases and the J gene lost 3 bases, with 11 bases spanning the gap. The germline gives CDR1 LGHNA, CDR2 YSLEER. The CDR3 spans 15 residues. The CDR3 DNA reads TGCGCCAGCAGCCAAGATGAAGGGGGGTACACTGAAGCTTTCTTT. Encoded protein: CASSQDEGGYTEAFF.